What follows is one T cell receptor (beta chain) and its context. Its antigen is not known. The data were taken from a study of T cells after posttransplantation cyclophosphamide. Study outcomes and limitations: Blood and skin or GI T cell repertoires showed limited TRB overlap.

The CDR3 spans 14 residues. Germline V lookup: CDR1 SGHRS, CDR2 YFSETQ. The junction had 2 bases not matched to a gene; V was cut back by 4 bases and J by 2 bases. Data came from immunoSEQ multiplex PCR; TCRdb stores just in-frame clones and leaves some out. The sample consists of approximately 45,000 clones, around 94% of them appearing once. The receptor's source is a woman aged 50 to 65 in good health and a related stem cell transplant donor. The V and J genes are TRBV5-1 and TRBJ2-7; 11 bases map to TRBD1. Sequencing input: PBMCs. CDR3 nucleotides: TGCGCCAGCAGCGTGGGACAGGGGGCCTACGAGCAGTACTTC. Its translation: CASSVGQGAYEQYF.